The entry below describes one TCR beta chain. As yet, its antigen is unknown. The data were obtained in a study of glioma-infiltrating T cells. Study-level points and caveats: Tissue-blood divergence was below expectation in non-neoplastic patients, above in gliomas.

TCR alpha and beta CDR3 regions were amplified from RNA using iRepertoire nested multiplex PCR. TCRdb fed the multiplex PCR reads into MiXCR, producing one record per CDR3 protein. The sample shows under 200,000 distinct CDR3 sequences, around 40% of them seen only once. Trimming removed 0 bases from V and 1 base from J; junction bases left unmatched: 4. CDR1 and CDR2 (germline): LNHNV, YYDKDF (reference sequence). There are 16 residues in the CDR3. The TCR sequence derives from a human donor with low-grade glioma or glioblastoma, undergoing nonglioma brain surgery, or in good health (not recorded which). The material sequenced was glioma tissue, nonneoplastic brain tissue, or PBMCs (not recorded which). The chain uses TRBV15 and TRBJ2-3; 7 nucleotides line up with TRBD2. The CDR3 loop is CATSRDGLAGTDTQYF. Here the CDR3 DNA reads TGTGCCACCAGCAGAGATGGGCTAGCGGGCACAGATACGCAGTATTTT.